The 23 T cell receptor beta chains presented below share a single source sample, sequenced in a study of cytomegalovirus exposure and HLA in healthy donors. The study ran its PCR with 60 Vbeta and 13 Jbeta primers. Method: immunoSEQ multiplex PCR; TCRdb's copy keeps in-frame clones and lacks some. The sample records around 200,000 clones, roughly 88% being singletons. Sequenced sample: PBMCs. These receptor sequences come from a girl aged 2-10 years in good health and CMV-seropositive.

This chain joins TRBV5-1 and TRBJ2-1; TRBD2 matches 7 bases. The V segment lost 0 bases and the J segment 0 bases; nucleotides outside the gene matches: 3. Germline assignment: CDR1 SGHRS and CDR2 YFSETQ. The CDR3 loop spans 16 amino acids. CDR3 nucleotide sequence: TGCGCCAGCAGCTTGGACCGGACTAGCTCCTACAATGAGCAGTTCTTC. Protein: CASSLDRTSSYNEQFF.

This chain joins TRBV2 and TRBJ2-7; TRBD2 matches at 13 bases. Germline V lookup: CDR1 SNHLY, CDR2 FYNNEI. V was clipped by 6 bases and J by 1 base; unmatched bases: 6. The CDR3 extends over 16 amino acids. The DNA for the CDR3 is TGTGCCAGCAGCCAAACTAGCGGGGGGGCGTCCTACGAGCAGTACTTC. Translating gives CASSQTSGGASYEQYF.

V is TRBV5-1 and J is TRBJ2-3; 9 nucleotides line up with TRBD2. The V gene's germline CDR1 is SGHRS and CDR2 YFSETQ. The CDR3 contains 20 residues. Trimming removed 0 bases from V and 4 bases from J; junction bases left unmatched: 18. CDR3 DNA: TGCGCCAGCAGCTTGGCCCCCCCCAGGTCGAGCGGGGGGCTGTCAGATACGCAGTATTTT. This sequence encodes CASSLAPPRSSGGLSDTQYF.

The chain uses TRBV29-1 and TRBJ1-3; TRBD1 agrees at 9 bases. V was clipped by 3 bases and J by 0 bases; unmatched bases: 12. The CDR3 is 18 residues long. CDR1 SQVTM and CDR2 ANQGSEA come from the germline V gene. The CDR3 DNA reads TGCAGCGTTGATTGGACAGGGGCGACCTGGGACTCTGGAAACACCATATATTTT. This encodes CSVDWTGATWDSGNTIYF.

The J gene is TRBJ2-7, the V gene TRBV4-2; TRBD1 aligns across 10 bases. CDR1 and CDR2 (germline): LGHNA, YNFKEQ. V trimming: 0 bases; J trimming: 12 bases; junction bases outside the gene matches: 17. The length of the CDR3 is 17 residues. The CDR3 is CASSQDRGGQGSVGAYF. Written as DNA, the CDR3 is TGTGCCAGCAGCCAAGATCGAGGGGGACAGGGGTCCGTGGGTGCGTACTTC.

Only one count was recorded for this clone. V is TRBV5-1 and J is TRBJ2-5, with 10 bases lining up with TRBD2. CDR1 SGHRS and CDR2 YFSETQ come from the germline V gene. The trim removed 1 base at V and 4 bases at J, leaving 10 bases unmatched. This CDR3 is built from 17 residues. In DNA form, the CDR3 reads TGCGCCAGCAGCTTGTACCCTCTAGCGGGAGAAGGAGAGACCCAGTACTTC. It codes for CASSLYPLAGEGETQYF.

The rearrangement uses TRBV5-1 and TRBJ1-1, with D maybe TRBD1 (6 bases). Trimming removed 0 bases at V and 0 bases at J, with 18 bases between. Germline values: CDR1 SGHRS, CDR2 YFSETQ. The CDR3 has 18 residues. CDR3 sequence (DNA): TGCGCCAGCAGCTTGGTCTTATCAGGGGTCTACCTGAACACTGAAGCTTTCTTT. Amino acids: CASSLVLSGVYLNTEAFF.

The CDR3 loop reads CASSQDLGLSGYTF. The DNA for the CDR3 is TGTGCCAGCAGCCAAGATCTCGGTTTGTCCGGCTACACCTTC. This rearrangement joins TRBV4-2 to TRBJ1-2; D call uncertain. Germline CDR1 and CDR2: LGHNA and YNFKEQ. The CDR3 is made up of 14 amino acids. The V end lost 0 bases, the J end lost 8 bases, and 13 bases lay between the germline ends.

The chain carries TRBV7-7 and TRBJ2-7; D is perhaps TRBD1 (5 bases). The CDR3 spans 14 residues. The germline V gene has CDR1 SSHAT and CDR2 FNYEAQ (reference sequence). Trimming removed 0 bases at V and 6 bases at J, with 12 bases between. The CDR3 sequence is CASSLAGPPSEQYF. CDR3 DNA sequence: TGTGCCAGCAGCTTAGCGGGGCCCCCCAGCGAGCAGTACTTC. Using reference TRBV7-7 and TRBJ2-7 for the parts outside the CDR3, the full variable domain is GAGVSQSPRYKVTKRGQDVTLRCDPISSHATLYWYQQALGQGPEFLTYFNYEAQPDKSGLPSDRFSAERPEGSISTLTIQRTEQRDSAMYRCASSLAGPPSEQYFGPGTRLTVT.

In its sample, this clone was seen once. The chain has TRBV4-1 and TRBJ2-7, with D maybe TRBD1 (6 bases). V dropped 3 bases and J dropped 2 bases, with 11 bases sitting between them. The CDR3 spans 14 residues. In germline, CDR1 is MGHRA, CDR2 YSYEKL. Here the CDR3 DNA reads TGCGCCAGCAGCCAGACAGGACGGACCTACGAGCAGTACTTC. As protein: CASSQTGRTYEQYF.

The gene calls are TRBV28 and TRBJ1-1; weak D call: TRBD1 (5 bases). CDR1 MDHEN and CDR2 SYDVKM come from the germline V gene. The CDR3 is 13 amino acids. The V and J ends lost 6 bases and 0 bases respectively, with 8 bases between them. The CDR3 is CASRGDLNTEAFF. The CDR3 DNA is TGTGCCAGCAGAGGGGACTTGAACACTGAAGCTTTCTTT.

The chain recombines TRBV9 with TRBJ1-1; no clear D gene. This CDR3 is 13 amino acids long. Germline CDR1 and CDR2: SGDLS and YYNGEE. The V end lost 3 bases, the J end lost 6 bases, and 12 bases lay between the germline ends. The CDR3 DNA reads as TGTGCCAGCAGCGCGATCGGGGTCTCTGAAGCTTTCTTT. This gives the protein CASSAIGVSEAFF.

The V call is TRBV5-6, the J call TRBJ1-2; D might be TRBD1 (5 bases). V was trimmed by 6 bases and J by 8 bases, leaving 20 bases between them. There are 14 residues in the CDR3. Germline CDR1 is SGHDT and CDR2 is YYEEEE. The CDR3: CASILAGGVGGYTF. For the CDR3, the DNA is TGTGCCAGCATCCTCGCTGGGGGGGTCGGGGGCTACACCTTC.

The CDR3 coding sequence is TGCGCCAGCAGCCGAGGACTAGCGGGAGGTGGGTCCTACGAGCAGTACTTC. This gives the protein CASSRGLAGGGSYEQYF. This chain links TRBV5-1 with TRBJ2-7, with TRBD2 identical over 14 bases. The CDR3 consists of 17 residues. The J segment lost 1 base and the V segment lost 4 bases, leaving 7 bases of the junction unmatched. Germline V gives CDR1 SGHRS, CDR2 YFSETQ.

The V and J genes are TRBV9 and TRBJ1-3; 7 nucleotides line up with TRBD1. The CDR3 is 15 amino acids. Germline values: CDR1 SGDLS, CDR2 YYNGEE. V lost 4 bases to trimming and J lost 3 bases; unmatched junction nucleotides: 7. The CDR3 region has the DNA TGTGCCAGCAGCCCCACTACAGGGGTTGGAAACACCATATATTTT. Translating it yields CASSPTTGVGNTIYF.

The rearrangement joins TRBV2 to TRBJ1-1; TRBD1 is a possible D gene (6 bases). CDR1 and CDR2 (germline): SNHLY, FYNNEI. The CDR3 has 14 amino acids. V was trimmed by 6 bases and J by 1 base, leaving 12 bases between them. As DNA, the CDR3 is TGTGCCAGCAGCGACCAGGGGCCGAACACTGAAGCTTTCTTT. It encodes CASSDQGPNTEAFF.

The CDR3 DNA is TGCGCCAGCAGCCATGGCATGGGGGGAACTCAGCCCCAGCATTTT. Encoded protein: CASSHGMGGTQPQHF. V and J are TRBV4-1 and TRBJ1-5; D perhaps matches TRBD1 (5 bases). With 3 bases removed from V and 6 bases from J, the gap between germline ends came to 15 bases. The CDR3 contains 15 residues. Germline CDR1 is MGHRA and CDR2 is YSYEKL.

This sequence joins TRBV28 and TRBJ2-7, with D perhaps TRBD2 (7 bases). V was shortened by 2 bases and J by 4 bases, with 18 bases between the two germline ends. Germline V gene sequence: CDR1 MDHEN, CDR2 SYDVKM. The CDR3 sequence is 16 residues long. CDR3 sequence reads: CASSLPVRGALYEQYF. CDR3 DNA: TGTGCCAGCAGTTTACCCGTCCGGGGGGCTTTGTACGAGCAGTACTTC.

The rearrangement uses TRBV7-2 and TRBJ2-1, with D unresolved. The germline V and J ends were trimmed by 3 bases and 6 bases, with 9 bases remaining between them. Germline V gene sequence: CDR1 SGHTA, CDR2 FQGNSA. The CDR3 is 13 residues long. CDR3 protein: CASSFTVFNEQFF. Here the CDR3 DNA reads TGTGCCAGCAGCTTCACAGTTTTCAATGAGCAGTTCTTC.

The chain recombines TRBV9 with TRBJ2-3; D is unresolved. Between the trimmed V and J ends, which lost 3 bases and 2 bases, there was a span of 13 bases. Looked up from germline, CDR1 is SGDLS and CDR2 is YYNGEE. The CDR3 totals 15 residues. CDR3 bases: TGTGCCAGCAGCGCCAATATGCAGTACACAGATACGCAGTATTTT. Its translation is CASSANMQYTDTQYF.

J is TRBJ2-3 and V is TRBV28, with unresolved D. The CDR3 contains 16 residues. Between the trimmed V and J ends, which lost 6 bases and 0 bases, there was a span of 16 bases. Germline V lookup: CDR1 MDHEN, CDR2 SYDVKM. The CDR3 spells CASSLARGTSTDTQYF. In nucleotides, the CDR3 is TGTGCCAGCAGCTTGGCTCGCGGCACCAGCACAGATACGCAGTATTTT.

This clone was picked up a small number of times. The J gene is TRBJ1-1, the V gene TRBV9; TRBD1 aligns across 9 bases. In germline, CDR1 is SGDLS, CDR2 YYNGEE. The CDR3 length is 15 residues. Germline trimming cut 0 bases from V and 12 bases from J; bases unmatched to any gene: 12. The CDR3 DNA is TGTGCCAGCAGCGTAGGAGTCTCGGGACAGGGAGGTACTTTCTTT. It translates to CASSVGVSGQGGTFF.

This clone was found a few times. The rearrangement uses TRBV5-6 and TRBJ1-1, with TRBD1 matching over 9 bases. J lost 6 bases, V lost 3 bases, and 6 bases had no gene match. Germline V gene data show CDR1 as SGHDT and CDR2 as YYEEEE. CDR3 length equals 14 residues. The CDR3 loop reads CASSWDRVGAEAFF. The CDR3 DNA reads as TGTGCCAGCAGCTGGGACAGGGTCGGAGCTGAAGCTTTCTTT. The full variable domain, rest sourced from reference TRBV5-6 and TRBJ1-1, is DAGVTQSPTHLIKTRGQQVTLRCSPKSGHDTVSWYQQALGQGPQFIFQYYEEEERQRGNFPDRFSGHQFPNYSSELNVNALLLGDSALYLCASSWDRVGAEAFFGQGTRLTVV.